A single sample gave rise to the 11 T cell receptor beta chains below, sequenced in a study of blood T cell repertoires in COVID-19 (dated by TCRdb to the early 2020s). Library generation was performed with the immunoSEQ multiplex PCR assay. Imported from immuneACCESS, the table was reduced by TCRdb to in-frame sequences with V and J called. These copies leave out some clones; in studies compared against another copy, an unresolved V gene accounts for under half, and the cause of the remainder is not known. The table for this sample lists approximately 97,000 clones; about four fifths of them were counted only once. The ten largest clones capture roughly 4.1% of the sample. The material sequenced was peripheral blood. Receptors originate from a human donor in a cohort sampled during active COVID-19.

The CDR3 DNA is TGTGCCAGCAGTGGCCCCGGGGGGGGCGATCAGCCCCAGCATTTT. Translating gives CASSGPGGGDQPQHF. The chain couples TRBV2 to TRBJ1-5, with D maybe TRBD1 (6 bases). Germline CDR1 is SNHLY and CDR2 is FYNNEI. V lost 4 bases and J lost 5, with 15 bases in between. The CDR3 is 15 amino acids. Drawing the rest from reference TRBV2 and TRBJ1-5, the complete variable domain is EPEVTQTPSHQVTQMGQEVILRCVPISNHLYFYWYRQILGQKVEFLVSFYNNEISEKSEIFDDQFSVERPDGSNFTLKIRSTKLEDSAMYFCASSGPGGGDQPQHFGDGTRLSIL.

This clone is a singleton in its sample. This sequence joins TRBV18 and TRBJ2-2, with 8 bases fitting TRBD2. The trim removed 3 bases at V and 1 base at J, leaving 1 base unmatched. The germline V gene has CDR1 KGHSH and CDR2 LQKENI. The CDR3 sequence is 15 residues long. The CDR3 DNA follows: TGTGCCAGCTCACCGACTAGCGAGAACACCGGGGAGCTGTTTTTT. Amino acid sequence: CASSPTSENTGELFF.

The V call is TRBV6-5, the J call TRBJ1-2; 10 bases agree with TRBD1. Unmatched junction bases numbered 9, after V lost 6 bases and J lost 8 bases. There are 14 residues in the CDR3. CDR1 is MNHEY, CDR2 SVGAGI, per germline. The CDR3 is CASRPGQGTRGYTF. The CDR3 DNA sequence: TGTGCCAGCAGGCCGGGACAGGGGACGCGGGGCTACACCTTC.

The chain employs TRBV25-1 and TRBJ2-5, with D perhaps TRBD2 (5 bases). V lost 6 bases and J lost 5, with 16 bases in between. The germline CDR1 and CDR2 sequences are MGHDK and SYGVNS. This CDR3 spans 14 amino acids. The CDR3 is CASRRTELSETQYF. CDR3 DNA sequence: TGTGCCAGCAGAAGGACTGAACTATCCGAGACCCAGTACTTC.

This chain uses TRBV5-1 with TRBJ2-1; 8 bases align to TRBD2. V dropped 4 bases and J dropped 1; count of bases not matched to a gene: 4. The CDR3 is 15 amino acids. Germline CDR1 and CDR2: SGHRS and YFSETQ. The CDR3 DNA reads as TGCGCCAGCAGCGCTACGGGGGGGTCCTACAATGAGCAGTTCTTC. Its translation: CASSATGGSYNEQFF.

The chain joins TRBV5-4 to TRBJ1-1; D ambiguous. Trimming stripped 4 bases from V and 2 bases from J, with 9 bases between. CDR3 length equals 13 residues. The germline CDR1 and CDR2 sequences are SGHNT and YYREEE (reference sequence). CDR3 coding DNA: TGTGCCAGCAGCCCCACACCAAACACTGAAGCTTTCTTT. It encodes CASSPTPNTEAFF.

This chain uses TRBV5-1 with TRBJ1-2; 11 bases map to TRBD1. This CDR3 contains 14 residues. Germline values: CDR1 SGHRS, CDR2 YFSETQ. V shed 3 bases, J shed 8 bases, and the junction held 6 bases outside the gene matches. The CDR3 DNA follows: TGCGCCAGCAGCTACTCGGACAGGGGGCAAGGCTACACCTTC. Residues: CASSYSDRGQGYTF.

This clone has only one observation. J is TRBJ2-2 and V is TRBV18, with 10 bases identical to TRBD1. From germline, CDR1 is KGHSH and CDR2 LQKENI. The CDR3 consists of 16 residues. Trimming cost V 3 bases and J 7 bases; bases outside gene matches: 8. The CDR3 spells CASSPFRDRGIGELFF. CDR3 in DNA: TGTGCCAGCTCACCCTTCCGGGACAGGGGCATCGGGGAGCTGTTTTTT.

This rearrangement joins TRBV7-2 to TRBJ2-7; TRBD1 aligns across 8 bases. This CDR3 is built from 14 residues. CDR1 and CDR2 (germline): SGHTA, FQGNSA. V lost 0 bases to trimming and J lost 7 bases; unmatched junction nucleotides: 5. CDR3 protein: CASSLAATGGEQYF. The CDR3 DNA is TGTGCCAGCAGCTTAGCTGCCACAGGGGGGGAGCAGTACTTC.

The J gene is TRBJ1-2, the V gene TRBV4-1; TRBD1 might be the D (6 bases). There are 14 residues in the CDR3. CDR1 is MGHRA and CDR2 is YSYEKL in the germline V gene. Between the trimmed V and J ends, which lost 0 bases and 7 bases, there was a span of 12 bases. CDR3: CASSQEGRGFGYTF. Here the CDR3 DNA reads TGCGCCAGCAGCCAAGAAGGCAGGGGCTTTGGCTACACCTTC.

This sequence joins TRBV11-3 and TRBJ2-3; TRBD2 agrees at 9 bases. CDR1 and CDR2 (germline): SGHNT, YENEEA. Trimming took 3 bases from V and 0 from J; bases not matched to a gene: 1. There are 15 residues in the CDR3. As DNA, the CDR3 is TGTGCCAGCAGCTTTCTAGCGGGGAGCACAGATACGCAGTATTTT. This translates into CASSFLAGSTDTQYF.